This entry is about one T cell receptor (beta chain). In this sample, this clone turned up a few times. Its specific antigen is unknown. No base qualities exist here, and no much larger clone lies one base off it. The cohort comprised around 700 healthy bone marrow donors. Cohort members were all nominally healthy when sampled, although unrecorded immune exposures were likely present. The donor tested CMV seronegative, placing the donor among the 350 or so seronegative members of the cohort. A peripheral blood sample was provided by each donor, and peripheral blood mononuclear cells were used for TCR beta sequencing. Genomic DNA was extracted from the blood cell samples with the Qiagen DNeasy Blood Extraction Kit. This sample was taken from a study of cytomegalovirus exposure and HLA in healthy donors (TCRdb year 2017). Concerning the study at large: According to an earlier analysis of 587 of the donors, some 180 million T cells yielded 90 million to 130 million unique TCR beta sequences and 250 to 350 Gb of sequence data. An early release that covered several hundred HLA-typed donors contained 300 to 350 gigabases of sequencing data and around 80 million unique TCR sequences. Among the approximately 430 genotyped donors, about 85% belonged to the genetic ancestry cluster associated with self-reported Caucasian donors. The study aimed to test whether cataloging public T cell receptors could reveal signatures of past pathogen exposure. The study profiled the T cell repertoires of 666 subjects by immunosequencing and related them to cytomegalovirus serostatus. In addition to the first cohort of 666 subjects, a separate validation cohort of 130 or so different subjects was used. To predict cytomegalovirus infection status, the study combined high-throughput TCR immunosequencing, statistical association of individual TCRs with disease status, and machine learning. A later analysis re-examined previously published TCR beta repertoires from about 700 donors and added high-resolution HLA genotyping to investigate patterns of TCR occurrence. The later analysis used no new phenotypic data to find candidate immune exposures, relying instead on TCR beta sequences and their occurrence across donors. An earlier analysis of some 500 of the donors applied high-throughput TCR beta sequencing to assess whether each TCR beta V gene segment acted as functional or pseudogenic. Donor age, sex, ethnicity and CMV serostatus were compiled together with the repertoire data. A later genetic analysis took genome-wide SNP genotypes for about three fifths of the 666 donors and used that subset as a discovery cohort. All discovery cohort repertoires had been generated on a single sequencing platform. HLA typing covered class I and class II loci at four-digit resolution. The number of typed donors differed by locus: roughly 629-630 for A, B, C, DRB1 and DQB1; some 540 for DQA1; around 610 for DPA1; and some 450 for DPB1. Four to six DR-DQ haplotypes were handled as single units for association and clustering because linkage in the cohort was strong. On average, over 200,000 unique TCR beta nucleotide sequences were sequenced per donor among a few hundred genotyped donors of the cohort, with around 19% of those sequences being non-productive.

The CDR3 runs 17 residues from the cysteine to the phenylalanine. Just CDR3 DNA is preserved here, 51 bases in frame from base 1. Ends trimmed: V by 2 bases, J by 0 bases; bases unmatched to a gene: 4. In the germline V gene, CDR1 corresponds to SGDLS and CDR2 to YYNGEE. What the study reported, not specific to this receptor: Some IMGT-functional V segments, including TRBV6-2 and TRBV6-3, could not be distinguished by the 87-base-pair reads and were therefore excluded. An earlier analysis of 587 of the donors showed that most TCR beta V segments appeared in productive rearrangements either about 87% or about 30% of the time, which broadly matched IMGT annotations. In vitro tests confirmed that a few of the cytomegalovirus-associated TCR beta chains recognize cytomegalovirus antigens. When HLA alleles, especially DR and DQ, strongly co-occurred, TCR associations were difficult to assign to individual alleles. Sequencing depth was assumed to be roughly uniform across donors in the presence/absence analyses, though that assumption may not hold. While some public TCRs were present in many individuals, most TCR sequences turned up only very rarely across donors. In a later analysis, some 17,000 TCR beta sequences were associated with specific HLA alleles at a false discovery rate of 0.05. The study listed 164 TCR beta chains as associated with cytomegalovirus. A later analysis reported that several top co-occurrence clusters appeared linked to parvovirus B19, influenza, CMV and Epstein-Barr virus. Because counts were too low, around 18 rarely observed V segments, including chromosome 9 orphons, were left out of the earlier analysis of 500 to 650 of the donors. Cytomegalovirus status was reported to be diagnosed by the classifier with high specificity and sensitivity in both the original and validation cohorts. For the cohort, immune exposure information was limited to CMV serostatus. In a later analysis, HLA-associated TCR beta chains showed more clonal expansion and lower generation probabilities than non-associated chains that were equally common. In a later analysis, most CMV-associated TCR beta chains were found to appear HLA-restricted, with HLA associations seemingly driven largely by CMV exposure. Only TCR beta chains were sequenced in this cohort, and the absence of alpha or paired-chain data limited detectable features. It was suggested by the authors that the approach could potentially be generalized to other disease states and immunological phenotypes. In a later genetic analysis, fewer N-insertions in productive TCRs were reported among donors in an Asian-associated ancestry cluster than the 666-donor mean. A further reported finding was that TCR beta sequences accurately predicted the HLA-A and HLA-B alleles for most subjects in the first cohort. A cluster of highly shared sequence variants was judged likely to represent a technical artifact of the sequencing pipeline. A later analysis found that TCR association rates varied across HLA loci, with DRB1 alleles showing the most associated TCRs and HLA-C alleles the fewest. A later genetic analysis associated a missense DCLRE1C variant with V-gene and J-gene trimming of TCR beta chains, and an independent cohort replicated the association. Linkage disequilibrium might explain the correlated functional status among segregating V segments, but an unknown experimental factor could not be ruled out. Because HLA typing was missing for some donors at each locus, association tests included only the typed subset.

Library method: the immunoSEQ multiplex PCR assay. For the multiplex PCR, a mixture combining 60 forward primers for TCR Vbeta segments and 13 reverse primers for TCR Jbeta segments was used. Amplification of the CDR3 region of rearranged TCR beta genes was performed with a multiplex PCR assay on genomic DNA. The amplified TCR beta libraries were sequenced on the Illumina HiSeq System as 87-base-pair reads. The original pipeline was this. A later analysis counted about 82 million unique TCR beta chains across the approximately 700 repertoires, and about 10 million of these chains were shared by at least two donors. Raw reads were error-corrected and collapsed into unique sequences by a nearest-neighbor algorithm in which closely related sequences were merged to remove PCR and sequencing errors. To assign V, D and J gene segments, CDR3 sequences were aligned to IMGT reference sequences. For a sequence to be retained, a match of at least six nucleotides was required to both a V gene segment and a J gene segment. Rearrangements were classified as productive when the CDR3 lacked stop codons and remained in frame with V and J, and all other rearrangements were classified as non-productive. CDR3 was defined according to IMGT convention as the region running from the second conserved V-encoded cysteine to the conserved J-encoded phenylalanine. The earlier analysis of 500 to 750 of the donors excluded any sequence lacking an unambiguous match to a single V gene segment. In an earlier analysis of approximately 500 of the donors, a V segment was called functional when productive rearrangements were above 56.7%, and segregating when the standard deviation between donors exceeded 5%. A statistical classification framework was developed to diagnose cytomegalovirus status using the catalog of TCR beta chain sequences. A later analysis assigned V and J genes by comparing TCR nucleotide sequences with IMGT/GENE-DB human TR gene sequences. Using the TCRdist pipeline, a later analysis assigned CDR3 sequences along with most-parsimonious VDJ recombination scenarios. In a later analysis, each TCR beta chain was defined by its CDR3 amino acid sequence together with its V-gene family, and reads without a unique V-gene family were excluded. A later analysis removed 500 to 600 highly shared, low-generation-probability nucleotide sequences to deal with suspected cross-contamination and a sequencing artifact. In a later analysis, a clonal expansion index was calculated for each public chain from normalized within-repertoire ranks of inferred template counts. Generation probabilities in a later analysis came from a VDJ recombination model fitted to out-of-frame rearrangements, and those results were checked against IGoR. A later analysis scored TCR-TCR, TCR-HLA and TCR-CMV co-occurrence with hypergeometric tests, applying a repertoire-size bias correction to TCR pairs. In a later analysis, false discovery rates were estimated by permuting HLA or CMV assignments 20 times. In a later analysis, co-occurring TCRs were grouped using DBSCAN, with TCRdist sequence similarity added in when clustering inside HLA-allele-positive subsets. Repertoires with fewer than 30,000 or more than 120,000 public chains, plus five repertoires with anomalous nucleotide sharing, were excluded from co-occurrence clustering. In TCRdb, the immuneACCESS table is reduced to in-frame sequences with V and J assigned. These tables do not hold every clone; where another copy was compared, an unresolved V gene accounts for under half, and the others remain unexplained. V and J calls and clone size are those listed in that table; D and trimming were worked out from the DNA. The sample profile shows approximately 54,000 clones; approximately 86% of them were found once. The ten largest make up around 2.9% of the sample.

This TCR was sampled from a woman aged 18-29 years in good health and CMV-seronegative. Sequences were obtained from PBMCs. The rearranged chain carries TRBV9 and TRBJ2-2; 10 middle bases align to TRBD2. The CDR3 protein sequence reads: CASSVTSGDANTGELFF. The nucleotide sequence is TGTGCCAGCAGCGTCACTAGCGGGGACGCGAACACCGGGGAGCTGTTTTTT.